Below are 7 T cell receptor beta chains sequenced from a single sample in a study of blood T cell repertoires in COVID-19. Clones were sequenced by immunoSEQ multiplex PCR, and TCRdb holds only the in-frame ones, with some missing. The sample shows some 50,000 clones, over 75% of them seen only once. The sequenced material came from peripheral blood. Source of these receptors: a human donor in a cohort sampled during active COVID-19.

The chain carries TRBV2 and TRBJ1-1, with D possibly matching TRBD1 (6 bases). V was cut by 0 bases and J by 0 bases, with 11 bases left in between. The CDR3 extends over 16 amino acids. Germline CDR1 is SNHLY and CDR2 is FYNNEI. CDR3 in amino acids: CASSEAGAGVNTEAFF. The CDR3 bases are TGTGCCAGCAGTGAAGCGGGGGCAGGGGTGAACACTGAAGCTTTCTTT.

This clone has a single count. This chain uses TRBV18 with TRBJ2-1, with 9 bases matching TRBD1. The junction had 6 bases not matched to a gene; V was cut back by 3 bases and J by 9 bases. The CDR3 loop spans 14 amino acids. Per germline, CDR1 KGHSH and CDR2 LQKENI. CDR3 loop: CASSPWDRASEQFF. CDR3 coding DNA: TGTGCCAGCTCACCTTGGGACAGGGCGAGTGAGCAGTTCTTC.

The chain combines TRBV2 with TRBJ1-5; TRBD1 aligns across 8 bases. With 7 bases clipped from V and 0 bases from J, the junction kept 5 bases outside the gene matches. The CDR3 is 15 amino acids. Germline V gene sequence: CDR1 SNHLY, CDR2 FYNNEI. CDR3 amino acids: CASTTGGYSNQPQHF. The CDR3 DNA is TGTGCCAGCACAACAGGGGGGTATAGCAATCAGCCCCAGCATTTT.

The chain joins TRBV5-1 to TRBJ2-5; 7 bases align to TRBD2. CDR1 is SGHRS and CDR2 is YFSETQ in the germline V gene. V shed 1 base, J shed 4 bases, and the junction held 7 bases outside the gene matches. There are 15 residues in the CDR3. The CDR3 is CASSLSNREGETQYF. The CDR3 DNA reads as TGCGCCAGCAGCTTGAGTAATAGGGAGGGAGAGACCCAGTACTTC.

The chain links TRBV7-3 to TRBJ2-3; 7 nucleotides agree with TRBD1. V gave up 5 bases and J gave up 3 bases; unmatched junction bases: 11. The germline gives CDR1 SGHTA, CDR2 FQGTGA. This CDR3 is 16 amino acids long. The DNA of the CDR3 is TGTGCCAGCAGCGAGGGGGCAGGGGTGGTGACAGATACGCAGTATTTT. Translation gives CASSEGAGVVTDTQYF.

The chain joins TRBV19 to TRBJ1-5, with a tentative D call TRBD1 (5 bases). The ends were cut back, 7 bases at V and 3 bases at J, with 16 bases in the middle. CDR3 size: 15 residues. Germline-derived CDR1 and CDR2 are LNHDA and SQIVND (reference sequence). The CDR3 spells CASTPGGSNNQPQHF. CDR3 DNA sequence: TGTGCCAGTACCCCTGGGGGGTCCAACAATCAGCCCCAGCATTTT.

The chain employs TRBV5-6 and TRBJ2-7; 9 bases match TRBD2. J lost 2 bases, V lost 5 bases, and 5 bases had no gene match. CDR3 size: 14 residues. The germline CDR1 and CDR2 sequences are SGHDT and YYEEEE. The CDR3 DNA follows: TGTGCCAGCAGGACGACTAGCGGAGCCTACGAGCAGTACTTC. Protein sequence: CASRTTSGAYEQYF.